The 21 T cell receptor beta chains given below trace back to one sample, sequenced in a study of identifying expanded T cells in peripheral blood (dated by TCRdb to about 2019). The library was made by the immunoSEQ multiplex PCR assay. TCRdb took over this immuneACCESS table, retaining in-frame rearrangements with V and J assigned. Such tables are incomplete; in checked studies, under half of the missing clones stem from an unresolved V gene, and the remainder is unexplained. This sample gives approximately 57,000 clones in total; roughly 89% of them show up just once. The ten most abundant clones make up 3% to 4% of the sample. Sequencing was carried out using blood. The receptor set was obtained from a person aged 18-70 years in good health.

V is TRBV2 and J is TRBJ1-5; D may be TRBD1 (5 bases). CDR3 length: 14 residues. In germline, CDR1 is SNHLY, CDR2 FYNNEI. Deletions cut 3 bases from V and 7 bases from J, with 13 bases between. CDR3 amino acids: CASSEAGMLQPQHF. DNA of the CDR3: TGTGCCAGCAGTGAGGCAGGGATGCTCCAGCCCCAGCATTTT.

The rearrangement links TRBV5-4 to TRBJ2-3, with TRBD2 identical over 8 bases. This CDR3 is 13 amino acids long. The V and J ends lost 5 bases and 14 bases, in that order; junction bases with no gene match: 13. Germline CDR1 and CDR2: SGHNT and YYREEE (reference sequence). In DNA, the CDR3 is TGTGCCAGCAGTCCGGCGGGCGGGGGGCCCCTGTATTTT. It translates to CASSPAGGGPLYF.

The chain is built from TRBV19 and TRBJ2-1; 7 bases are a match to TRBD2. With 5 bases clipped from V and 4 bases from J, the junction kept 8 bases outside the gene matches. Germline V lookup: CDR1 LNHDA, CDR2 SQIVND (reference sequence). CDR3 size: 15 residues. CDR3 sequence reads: CASSVPRELYNEQFF. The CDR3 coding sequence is TGTGCCAGTAGTGTTCCGCGGGAGTTATACAATGAGCAGTTCTTC.

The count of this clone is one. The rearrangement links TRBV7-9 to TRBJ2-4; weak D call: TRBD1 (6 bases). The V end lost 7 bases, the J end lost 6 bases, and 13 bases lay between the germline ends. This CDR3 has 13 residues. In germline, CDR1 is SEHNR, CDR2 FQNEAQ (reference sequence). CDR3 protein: CASTKDRINIQYF. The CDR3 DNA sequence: TGTGCCAGCACAAAAGACAGGATAAACATTCAGTACTTC.

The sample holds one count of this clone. The CDR3 loop reads CATRGAGNTIYF. The CDR3 DNA follows: TGTGCCACCCGAGGGGCTGGAAACACCATATATTTT. V is TRBV6-6 and J is TRBJ1-3, with TRBD1 as a possible D gene (5 bases). The CDR3 spans 12 residues. V was clipped by 10 bases and J by 2 bases, with 9 bases between them. Germline V gives CDR1 MNHNY, CDR2 SVGAGI (reference sequence).

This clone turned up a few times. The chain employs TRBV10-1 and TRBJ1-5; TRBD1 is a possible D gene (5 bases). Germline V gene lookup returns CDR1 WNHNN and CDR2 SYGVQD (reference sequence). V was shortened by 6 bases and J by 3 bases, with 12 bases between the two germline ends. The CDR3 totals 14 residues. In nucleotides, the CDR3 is TGCGCCAGCAGGGTGACAGTTTACAATCAGCCCCAGCATTTT. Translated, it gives CASRVTVYNQPQHF.

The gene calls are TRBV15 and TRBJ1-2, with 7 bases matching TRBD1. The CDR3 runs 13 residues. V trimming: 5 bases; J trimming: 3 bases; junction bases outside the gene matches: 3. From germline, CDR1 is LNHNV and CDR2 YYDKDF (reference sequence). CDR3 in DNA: TGTGCCACCAGCCCTACAGGGGACTATGGCTACACCTTC. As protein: CATSPTGDYGYTF. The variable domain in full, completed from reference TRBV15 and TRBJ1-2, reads DAMVIQNPRYQVTQFGKPVTLSCSQTLNHNVMYWYQQKSSQAPKLLFHYYDKDFNNEADTPDNFQSRRPNTSFCFLDIRSPGLGDTAMYLCATSPTGDYGYTFGSGTRLTVV.

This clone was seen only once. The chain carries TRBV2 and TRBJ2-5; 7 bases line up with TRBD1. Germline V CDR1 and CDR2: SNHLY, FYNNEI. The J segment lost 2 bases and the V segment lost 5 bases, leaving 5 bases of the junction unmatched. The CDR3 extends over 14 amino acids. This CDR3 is CASSRRDRQETQYF. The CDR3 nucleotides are TGTGCCAGCAGTCGCCGGGACAGACAAGAGACCCAGTACTTC.

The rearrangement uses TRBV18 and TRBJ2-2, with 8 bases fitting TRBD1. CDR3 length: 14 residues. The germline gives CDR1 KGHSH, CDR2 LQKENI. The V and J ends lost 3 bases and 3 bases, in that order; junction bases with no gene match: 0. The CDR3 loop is CASSPTGDTGELFF. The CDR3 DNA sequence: TGTGCCAGCTCACCGACAGGGGACACCGGGGAGCTGTTTTTT. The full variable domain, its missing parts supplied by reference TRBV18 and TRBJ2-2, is NAGVMQNPRHLVRRRGQEARLRCSPMKGHSHVYWYRQLPEEGLKFMVYLQKENIIDESGMPKERFSAEFPKEGPSILRIQQVVRGDSAAYFCASSPTGDTGELFFGEGSRLTVL.

The CDR3 DNA sequence: TGTGCCAGTAGAAGACAGGGAACTAGCACAGATACGCAGTATTTT. Protein product: CASRRQGTSTDTQYF. The chain couples TRBV19 to TRBJ2-3; 7 nucleotides agree with TRBD1. CDR1 is LNHDA and CDR2 is SQIVND in the germline V gene (reference sequence). V lost 6 bases to trimming and J lost 0 bases; unmatched junction nucleotides: 6. The CDR3 spans 15 residues.

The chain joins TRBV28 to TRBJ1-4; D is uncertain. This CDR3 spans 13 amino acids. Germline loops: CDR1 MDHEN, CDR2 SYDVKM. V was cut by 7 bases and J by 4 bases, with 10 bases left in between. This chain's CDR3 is CASKTEDNEKLFF. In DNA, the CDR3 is TGTGCCAGCAAAACGGAGGATAATGAAAAACTGTTTTTT.

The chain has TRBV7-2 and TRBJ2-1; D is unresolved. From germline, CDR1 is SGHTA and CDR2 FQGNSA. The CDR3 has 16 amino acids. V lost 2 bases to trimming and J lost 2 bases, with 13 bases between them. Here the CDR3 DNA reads TGTGCCAGCAGCTTATTAGGTGGTCTAGCCTACAATGAGCAGTTCTTC. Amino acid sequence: CASSLLGGLAYNEQFF. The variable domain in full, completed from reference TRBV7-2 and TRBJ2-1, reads GAGVSQSPSNKVTEKGKDVELRCDPISGHTALYWYRQSLGQGLEFLIYFQGNSAPDKSGLPSDRFSAERTGGSVSTLTIQRTQQEDSAVYLCASSLLGGLAYNEQFFGPGTRLTVL.

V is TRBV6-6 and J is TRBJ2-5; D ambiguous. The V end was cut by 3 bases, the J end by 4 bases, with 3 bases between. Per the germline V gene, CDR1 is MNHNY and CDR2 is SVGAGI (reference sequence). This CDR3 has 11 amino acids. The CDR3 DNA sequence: TGTGCCAGCAGTTATACAGAGACCCAGTACTTC. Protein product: CASSYTETQYF.

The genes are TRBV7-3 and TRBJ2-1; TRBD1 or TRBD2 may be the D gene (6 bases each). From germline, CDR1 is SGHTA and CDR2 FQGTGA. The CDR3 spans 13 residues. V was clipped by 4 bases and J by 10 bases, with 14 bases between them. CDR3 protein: CASSSGGHREQFF. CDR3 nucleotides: TGTGCCAGCAGCTCCGGGGGCCATCGCGAGCAGTTCTTC.

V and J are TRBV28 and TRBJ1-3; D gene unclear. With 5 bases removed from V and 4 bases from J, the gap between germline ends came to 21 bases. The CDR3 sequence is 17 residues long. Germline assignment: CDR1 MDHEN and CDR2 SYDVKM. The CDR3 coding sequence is TGTGCCAGCAGTCCACTAATGCTCCCGCAAAACGGAAACACCATATATTTT. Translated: CASSPLMLPQNGNTIYF.

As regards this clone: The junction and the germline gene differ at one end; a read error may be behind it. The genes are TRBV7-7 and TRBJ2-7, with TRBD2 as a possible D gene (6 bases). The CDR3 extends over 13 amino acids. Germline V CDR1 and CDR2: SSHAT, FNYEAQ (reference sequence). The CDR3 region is CASSLAAGYEQYF. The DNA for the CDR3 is TGTGCTAGCAGCTTAGCGGCAGGCTACGAGCAGTACTTC.

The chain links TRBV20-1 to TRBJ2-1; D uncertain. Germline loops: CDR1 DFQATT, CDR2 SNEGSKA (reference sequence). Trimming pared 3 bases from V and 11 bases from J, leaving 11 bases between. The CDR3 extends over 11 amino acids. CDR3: CSASYRGQQFF. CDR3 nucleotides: TGCAGTGCTAGCTACAGAGGCCAGCAGTTCTTC.

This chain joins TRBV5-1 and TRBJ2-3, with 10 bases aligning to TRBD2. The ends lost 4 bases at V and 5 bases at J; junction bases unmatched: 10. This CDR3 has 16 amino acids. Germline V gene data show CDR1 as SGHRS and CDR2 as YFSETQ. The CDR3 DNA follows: TGCGCCAGCAGCCCGACCCTAGCGGGAGAACTAGATACGCAGTATTTT. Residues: CASSPTLAGELDTQYF.

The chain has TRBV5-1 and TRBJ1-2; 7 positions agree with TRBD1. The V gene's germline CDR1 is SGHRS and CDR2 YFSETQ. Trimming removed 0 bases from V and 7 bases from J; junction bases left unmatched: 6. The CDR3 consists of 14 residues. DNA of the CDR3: TGCGCCAGCAGCTTGGAGACAGGGATCCGTGGCTACACCTTC. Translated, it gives CASSLETGIRGYTF.

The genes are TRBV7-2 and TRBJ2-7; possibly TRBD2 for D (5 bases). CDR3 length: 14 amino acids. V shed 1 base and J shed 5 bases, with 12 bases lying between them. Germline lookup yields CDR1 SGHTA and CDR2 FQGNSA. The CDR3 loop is CASSLDHGIDEQYF. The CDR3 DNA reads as TGTGCCAGCAGCTTAGATCACGGGATTGACGAGCAGTACTTC.

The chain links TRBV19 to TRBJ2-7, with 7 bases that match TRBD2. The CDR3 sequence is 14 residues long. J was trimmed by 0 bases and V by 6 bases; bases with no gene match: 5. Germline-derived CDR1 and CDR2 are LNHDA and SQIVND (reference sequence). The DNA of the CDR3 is TGTGCCAGTAGCCGAGGCGGGGGCTCCTACGAGCAGTACTTC. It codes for CASSRGGGSYEQYF.